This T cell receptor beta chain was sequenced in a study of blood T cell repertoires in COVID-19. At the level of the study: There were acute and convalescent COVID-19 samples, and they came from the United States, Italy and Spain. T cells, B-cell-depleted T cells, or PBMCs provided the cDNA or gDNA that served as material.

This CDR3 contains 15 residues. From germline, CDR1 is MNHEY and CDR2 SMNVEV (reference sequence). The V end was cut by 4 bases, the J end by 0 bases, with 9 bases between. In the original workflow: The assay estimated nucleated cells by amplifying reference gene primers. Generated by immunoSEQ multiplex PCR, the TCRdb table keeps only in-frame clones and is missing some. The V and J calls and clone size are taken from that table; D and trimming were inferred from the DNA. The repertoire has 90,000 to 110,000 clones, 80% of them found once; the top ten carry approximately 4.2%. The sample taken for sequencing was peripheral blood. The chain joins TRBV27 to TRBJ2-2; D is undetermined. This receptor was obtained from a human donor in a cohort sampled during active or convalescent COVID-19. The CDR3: CASSSLFTNTGELFF. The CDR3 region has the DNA TGTGCCAGCAGTTCCCTTTTTACGAACACCGGGGAGCTGTTTTTT.